This entry is about one T cell receptor beta chain. Its matching antigen is unknown. Germline CDR1 reads SGHVS; CDR2 reads FNYEAQ. CDR3 length: 18 amino acids. Preparation of TRB cDNA libraries relied on 5' RACE carrying UMI labels. TCRdb reprocessed the 5' RACE reads, keeping one entry per CDR3 protein, no DNA. The sample table sets out tens of thousands of distinct CDR3 sequences. The data are from a study of CXCR3-negative and CXCR3-positive naive CD8 T cells. Study results and limitations: Partially decreased CXCR3 expression was recorded after cryopreservation, and fresh PBMCs were used in most assays. CXCR3-positive naive cells had TRB CDR3s that were more hydrophobic than CXCR3-negative naive cells had.

This TCR was sampled from a human donor in good health. Some clones in this sample may be carry-over from other donors' samples. The sample taken for sequencing was naive CXCR3- CD8+ T cells from blood. Described subset: CD45RO-CCR7+CD27+CD95- naive CD8+ T cells lacking CXCR3 (TNR3-). The chain is built from TRBV7-6 and TRBJ2-2; the TCRdb call, TRBD2, lacks DNA for checking. CDR3 sequence reads: CASSHPGTSGGNTGELFF. The full variable domain, rest sourced from reference TRBV7-6 and TRBJ2-2, is GAGVSQSPRYKVTKRGQDVALRCDPISGHVSLYWYRQALGQGPEFLTYFNYEAQQDKSGLPNDRFSAERPEGSISTLTIQRTEQRDSAMYRCASSHPGTSGGNTGELFFGEGSRLTVL.